The rows below give T cell receptor beta chains drawn from one sample of a study of blood T cell repertoires in COVID-19. TCRdb keeps only in-frame clones here, not all; method: immunoSEQ multiplex PCR. Altogether approximately 96,000 clones are present, about 95% being singletons, with the ten largest covering less than 5%. The sequencing sample was made of peripheral blood. All receptors derive from a human donor with active COVID-19. The donor label of this sample is uncertain. CDR3s leave out the opening cysteine and the closing phenylalanine or tryptophan. Rows give clone size only sometimes, using once, few, many, or a class for an expanded clone.

J: TRBJ2-1; size: once; V: TRBV19; CDR3: ASTGPGLPFRDEQF
J: TRBJ2-7; size: .; V: TRBV29-1; CDR3: SVGQPYEQY
J: TRBJ1-6; size: .; V: TRBV4-3; CDR3: ASSQDGRLNSPLH
J: TRBJ2-7; size: .; V: TRBV19; CDR3: ASSSTGFSGEQY
J: TRBJ1-1; size: .; V: TRBV6-1; CDR3: ASSEKGGKVIWTEAF
J: TRBJ1-2; size: .; V: TRBV2; CDR3: ASSDDRRLGGYT
J: TRBJ2-3; size: once; V: TRBV11-3; CDR3: ASSWDSSTDTQY
J: TRBJ1-5; size: .; V: TRBV28; CDR3: ASNRGRTSNQPQH
J: TRBJ1-5; size: .; V: TRBV30; CDR3: AWSVPGGYRNQPQH
J: TRBJ1-2; size: .; V: TRBV9; CDR3: ASGSRAHGYT
J: TRBJ2-5; size: .; V: TRBV5-1; CDR3: ASSLRTGGGETQY
J: TRBJ2-7; size: once; V: TRBV20-1; CDR3: SASGTSGPQQY
J: TRBJ2-7; size: few; V: TRBV2; CDR3: ASSRESSYEQY
J: TRBJ2-5; size: .; V: TRBV5-4; CDR3: ASSSTRETQY
J: TRBJ2-2; size: .; V: TRBV7-2; CDR3: ASSLANGELF
J: TRBJ2-7; size: .; V: TRBV21-1; CDR3: ASSQDSCYEQY
J: TRBJ1-4; size: .; V: TRBV24-1; CDR3: ATQAGTNNEKLF
J: TRBJ1-4; size: .; V: TRBV2; CDR3: ASSGGTANEKLF
J: TRBJ2-1; size: .; V: TRBV4-1; CDR3: ASSQEGVPYNEQF
J: TRBJ2-2; size: once; V: TRBV5-5; CDR3: ASSLTSGGATGELF
J: TRBJ2-1; size: .; V: TRBV3-1/TRBV3-2; CDR3: ASSQVAGNNEQF
J: TRBJ2-3; size: .; V: TRBV5-1; CDR3: ASSTGQGNSGTDTQY
J: TRBJ2-3; size: .; V: TRBV15; CDR3: ATSRDGTDRSTDTQY
J: TRBJ2-7; size: .; V: TRBV28; CDR3: ASTRRPAGEQY
J: TRBJ2-5; size: .; V: TRBV2; CDR3: ASRGTGTQY
J: TRBJ1-1; size: .; V: TRBV4-2; CDR3: ASSQDQEGF
J: TRBJ1-6; size: once; V: TRBV5-8; CDR3: ASSLGQGALALH
J: TRBJ2-2; size: once; V: TRBV27; CDR3: ASRPTSGRRNTGELF